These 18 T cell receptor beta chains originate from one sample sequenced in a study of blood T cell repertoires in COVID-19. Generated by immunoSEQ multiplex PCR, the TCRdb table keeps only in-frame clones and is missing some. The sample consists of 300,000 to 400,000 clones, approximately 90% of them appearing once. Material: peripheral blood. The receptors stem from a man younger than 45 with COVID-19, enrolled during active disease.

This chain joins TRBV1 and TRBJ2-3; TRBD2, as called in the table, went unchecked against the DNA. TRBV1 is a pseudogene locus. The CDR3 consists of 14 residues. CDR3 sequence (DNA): TGCACCAGCAGAAAGGAGGGTAGCACAGATACGCAGTATTTT. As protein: CTSRKEGSTDTQYF.

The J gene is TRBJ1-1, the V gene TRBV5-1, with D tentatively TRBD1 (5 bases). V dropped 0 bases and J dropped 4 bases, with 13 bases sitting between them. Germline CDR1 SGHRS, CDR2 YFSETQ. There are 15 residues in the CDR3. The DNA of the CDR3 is TGCGCCAGCAGCTTGGGATGGACAAGGGGCACTGAAGCTTTCTTT. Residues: CASSLGWTRGTEAFF.

This CDR3 reads CASTASGSKNIQYF. The CDR3 nucleotides read TGTGCCAGTACGGCTAGCGGGAGTAAAAACATTCAGTACTTC. The chain links TRBV19 to TRBJ2-4, with 10 bases identical to TRBD2. In germline, CDR1 is LNHDA, CDR2 SQIVND (reference sequence). V was pared by 7 bases and J by 4 bases, with 4 bases of the junction left unmatched. This CDR3 contains 14 residues.

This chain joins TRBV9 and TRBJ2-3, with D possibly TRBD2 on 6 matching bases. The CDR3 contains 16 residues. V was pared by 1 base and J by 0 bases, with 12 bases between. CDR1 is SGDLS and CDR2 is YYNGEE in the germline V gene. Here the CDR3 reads CASSVSSRGSTDTQYF. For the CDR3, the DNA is TGTGCCAGCAGCGTATCGAGCCGGGGGAGCACAGATACGCAGTATTTT.

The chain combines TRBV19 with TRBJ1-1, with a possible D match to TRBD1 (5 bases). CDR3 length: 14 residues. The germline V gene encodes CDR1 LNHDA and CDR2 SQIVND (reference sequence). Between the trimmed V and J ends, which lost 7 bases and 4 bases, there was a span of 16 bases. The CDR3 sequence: CASILFGGSTEAFF. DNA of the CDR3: TGTGCCAGTATCCTGTTCGGGGGTAGCACTGAAGCTTTCTTT. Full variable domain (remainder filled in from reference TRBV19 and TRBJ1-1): DGGITQSPKYLFRKEGQNVTLSCEQNLNHDAMYWYRQDPGQGLRLIYYSQIVNDFQKGDIAEGYSVSREKKESFPLTVTSAQKNPTAFYLCASILFGGSTEAFFGQGTRLTVV.

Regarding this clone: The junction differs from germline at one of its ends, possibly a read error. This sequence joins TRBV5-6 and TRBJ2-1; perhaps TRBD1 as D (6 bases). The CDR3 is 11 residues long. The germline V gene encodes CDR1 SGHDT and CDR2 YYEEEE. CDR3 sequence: CASRGAKDSIF. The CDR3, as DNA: TGTGCCAGCAGGGGTGCCAAGGACAGCATCTTC.

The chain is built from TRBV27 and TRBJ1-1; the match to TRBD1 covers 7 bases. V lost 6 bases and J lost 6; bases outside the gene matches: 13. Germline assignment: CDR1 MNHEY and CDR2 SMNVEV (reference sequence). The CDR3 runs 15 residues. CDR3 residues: CASRRDRDRVSEAFF. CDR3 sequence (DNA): TGTGCCAGCAGAAGAGACAGGGATAGAGTCTCTGAAGCTTTCTTT.

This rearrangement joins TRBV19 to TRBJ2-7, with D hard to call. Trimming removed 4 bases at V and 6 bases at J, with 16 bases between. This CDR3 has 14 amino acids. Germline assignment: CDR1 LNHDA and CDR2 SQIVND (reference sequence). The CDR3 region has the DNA TGTGCCAGTAGTACACAGAGAGCCGCGCTCGAGCAGTACTTC. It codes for CASSTQRAALEQYF.

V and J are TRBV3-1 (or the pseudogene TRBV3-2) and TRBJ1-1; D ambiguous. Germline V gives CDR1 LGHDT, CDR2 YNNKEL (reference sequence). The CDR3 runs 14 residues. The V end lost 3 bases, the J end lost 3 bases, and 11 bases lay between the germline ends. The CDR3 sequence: CASSQEGRDTEAFF. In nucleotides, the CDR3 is TGTGCCAGCAGCCAGGAAGGGCGGGACACTGAAGCTTTCTTT.

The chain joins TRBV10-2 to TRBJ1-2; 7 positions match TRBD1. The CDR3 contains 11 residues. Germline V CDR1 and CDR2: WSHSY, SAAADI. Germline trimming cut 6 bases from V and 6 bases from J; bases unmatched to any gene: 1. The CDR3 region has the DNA TGCGCCAGCAGGACAGGGAATGGCTACACCTTC. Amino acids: CASRTGNGYTF.

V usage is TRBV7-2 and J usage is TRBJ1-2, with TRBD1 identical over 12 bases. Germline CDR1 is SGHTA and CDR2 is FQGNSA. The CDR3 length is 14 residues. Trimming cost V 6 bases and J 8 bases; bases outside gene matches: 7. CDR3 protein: CASRSGTGGWGYTF. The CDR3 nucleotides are TGTGCCAGCAGATCCGGGACAGGGGGCTGGGGCTACACCTTC.

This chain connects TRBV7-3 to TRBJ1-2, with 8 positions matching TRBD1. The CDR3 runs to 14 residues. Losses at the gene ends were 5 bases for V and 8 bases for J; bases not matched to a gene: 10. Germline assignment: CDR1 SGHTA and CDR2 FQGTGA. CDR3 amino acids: CASSQGDRTGGYTF. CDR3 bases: TGTGCCAGCAGCCAGGGGGACAGGACTGGAGGCTACACCTTC.

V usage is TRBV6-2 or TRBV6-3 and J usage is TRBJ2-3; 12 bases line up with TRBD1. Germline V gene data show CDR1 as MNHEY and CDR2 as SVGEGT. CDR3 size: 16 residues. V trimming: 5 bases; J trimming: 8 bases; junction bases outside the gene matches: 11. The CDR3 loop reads CASSLRDRGLLGTQYF. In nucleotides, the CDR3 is TGTGCCAGCAGTCTCCGGGACAGGGGGCTGTTGGGTACGCAGTATTTT.

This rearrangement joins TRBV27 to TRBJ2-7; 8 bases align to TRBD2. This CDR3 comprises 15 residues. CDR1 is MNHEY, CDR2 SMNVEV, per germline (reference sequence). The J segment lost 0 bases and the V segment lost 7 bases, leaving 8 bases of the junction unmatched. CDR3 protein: CASKPSGGFSYEQYF. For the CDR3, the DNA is TGTGCCAGCAAGCCAAGCGGGGGTTTCTCCTACGAGCAGTACTTC.

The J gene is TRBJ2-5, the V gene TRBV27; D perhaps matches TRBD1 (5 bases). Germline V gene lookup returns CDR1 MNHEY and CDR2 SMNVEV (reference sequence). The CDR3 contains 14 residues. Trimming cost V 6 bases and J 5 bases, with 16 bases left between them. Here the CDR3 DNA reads TGTGCCAGCAGCTTTACAGGCCGCCCGGAGACCCAGTACTTC. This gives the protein CASSFTGRPETQYF.

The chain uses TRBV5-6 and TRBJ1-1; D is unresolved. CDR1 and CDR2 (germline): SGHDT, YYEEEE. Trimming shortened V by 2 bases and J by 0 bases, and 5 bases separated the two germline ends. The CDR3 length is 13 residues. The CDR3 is CASSLIMNTEAFF. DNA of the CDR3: TGTGCCAGCAGCTTAATCATGAACACTGAAGCTTTCTTT.

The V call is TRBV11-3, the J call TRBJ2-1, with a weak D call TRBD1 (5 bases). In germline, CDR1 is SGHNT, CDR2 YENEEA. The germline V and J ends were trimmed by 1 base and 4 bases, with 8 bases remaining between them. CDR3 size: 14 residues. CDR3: CASSLGGPYNEQFF. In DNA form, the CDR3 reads TGTGCCAGCAGCTTAGGGGGCCCGTACAATGAGCAGTTCTTC.

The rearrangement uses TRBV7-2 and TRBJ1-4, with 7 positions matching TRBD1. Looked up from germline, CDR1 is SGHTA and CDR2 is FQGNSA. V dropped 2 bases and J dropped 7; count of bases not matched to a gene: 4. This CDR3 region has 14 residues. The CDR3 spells CASSLQGGIEKLFF. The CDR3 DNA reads TGTGCCAGCAGCTTACAGGGGGGAATTGAAAAACTGTTTTTT.